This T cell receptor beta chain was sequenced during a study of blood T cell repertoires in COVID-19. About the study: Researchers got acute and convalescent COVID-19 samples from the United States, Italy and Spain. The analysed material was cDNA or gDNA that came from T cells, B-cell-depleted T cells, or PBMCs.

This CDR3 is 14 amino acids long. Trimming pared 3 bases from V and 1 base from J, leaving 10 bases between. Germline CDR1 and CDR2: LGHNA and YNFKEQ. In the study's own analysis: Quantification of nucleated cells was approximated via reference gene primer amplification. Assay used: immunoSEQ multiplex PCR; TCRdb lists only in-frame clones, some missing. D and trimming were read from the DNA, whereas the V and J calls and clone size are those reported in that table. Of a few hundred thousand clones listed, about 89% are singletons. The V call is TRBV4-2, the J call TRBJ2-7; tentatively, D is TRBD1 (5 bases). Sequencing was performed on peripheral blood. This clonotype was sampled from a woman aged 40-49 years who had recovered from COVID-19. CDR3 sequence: CASSQGQESYEQYF. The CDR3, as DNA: TGTGCCAGCAGCCAGGGGCAGGAATCCTACGAGCAGTACTTC.